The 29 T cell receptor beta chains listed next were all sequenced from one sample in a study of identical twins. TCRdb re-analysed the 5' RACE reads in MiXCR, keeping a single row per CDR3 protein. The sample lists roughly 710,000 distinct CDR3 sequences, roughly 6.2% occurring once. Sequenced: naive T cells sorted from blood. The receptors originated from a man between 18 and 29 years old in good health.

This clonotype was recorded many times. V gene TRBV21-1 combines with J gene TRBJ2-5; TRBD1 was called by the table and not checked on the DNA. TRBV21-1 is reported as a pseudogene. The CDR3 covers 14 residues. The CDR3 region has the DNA TGTGCCAGCAGCGACAGGGAGTGTGAGGAGACCCAGTACTTC. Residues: CASSDRECEETQYF.

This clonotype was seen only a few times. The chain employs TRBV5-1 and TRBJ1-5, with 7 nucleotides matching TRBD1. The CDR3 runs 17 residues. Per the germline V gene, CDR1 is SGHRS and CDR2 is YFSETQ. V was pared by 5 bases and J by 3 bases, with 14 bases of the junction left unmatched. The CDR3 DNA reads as TGCGCCAGCAGGCCGCTGATAGGGGGCCAACCCAATCAGCCCCAGCATTTT. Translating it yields CASRPLIGGQPNQPQHF.

The CDR3 reads CATSKGALGTDTQYF. The CDR3 bases are TGTGCCACCAGCAAGGGGGCGCTGGGCACAGATACGCAGTATTTT. The rearrangement joins TRBV15 to TRBJ2-3; 7 bases match TRBD1. The CDR3 is 15 residues long. Germline V lookup: CDR1 LNHNV, CDR2 YYDKDF (reference sequence). V shed 4 bases, J shed 1 base, and the junction held 5 bases outside the gene matches.

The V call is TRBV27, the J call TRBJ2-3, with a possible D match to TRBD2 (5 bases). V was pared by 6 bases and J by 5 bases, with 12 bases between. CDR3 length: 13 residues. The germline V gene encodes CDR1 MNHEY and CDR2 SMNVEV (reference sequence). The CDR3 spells CASRGVAGDTQYF. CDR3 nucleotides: TGTGCCAGCAGGGGTGTGGCGGGAGATACGCAGTATTTT.

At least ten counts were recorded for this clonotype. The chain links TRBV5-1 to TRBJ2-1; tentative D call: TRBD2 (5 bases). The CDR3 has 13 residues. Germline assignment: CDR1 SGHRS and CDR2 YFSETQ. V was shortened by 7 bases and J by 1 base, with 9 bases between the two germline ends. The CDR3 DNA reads TGCGCCAGCCGGCCGGGGTCCTACAATGAGCAGTTCTTC. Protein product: CASRPGSYNEQFF.

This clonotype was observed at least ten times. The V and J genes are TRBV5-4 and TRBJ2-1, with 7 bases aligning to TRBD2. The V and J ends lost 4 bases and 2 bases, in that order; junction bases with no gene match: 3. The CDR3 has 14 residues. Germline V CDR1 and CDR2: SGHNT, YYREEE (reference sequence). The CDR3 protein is CASSPSGAYNEQFF. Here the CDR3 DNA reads TGTGCCAGCAGCCCTAGCGGAGCCTACAATGAGCAGTTCTTC.

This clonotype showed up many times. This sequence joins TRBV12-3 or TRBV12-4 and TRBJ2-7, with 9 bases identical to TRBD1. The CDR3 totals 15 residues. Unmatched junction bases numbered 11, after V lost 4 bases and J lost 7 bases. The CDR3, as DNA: TGTGCCAGCAGTTCCGGGACAGGGTGGGGGGGGGAGCAGTACGTC. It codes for CASSSGTGWGGEQYV.

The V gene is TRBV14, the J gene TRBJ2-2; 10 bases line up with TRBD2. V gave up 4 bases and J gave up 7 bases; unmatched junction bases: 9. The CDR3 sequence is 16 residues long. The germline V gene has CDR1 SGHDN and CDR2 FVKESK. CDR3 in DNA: TGTGCCAGCAGCCCTCCGGGACTAGCGTATAACGGGGAGCTGTTTTTT. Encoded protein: CASSPPGLAYNGELFF.

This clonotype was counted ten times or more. This chain's CDR3 is CSVVGGAANTGELFF. For the CDR3, the DNA is TGCAGCGTTGTGGGGGGCGCAGCGAACACCGGGGAGCTGTTTTTT. The chain couples TRBV29-1 to TRBJ2-2; possibly TRBD1 or TRBD2 for D (6 bases each). The germline V gene encodes CDR1 SQVTM and CDR2 ANQGSEA. V lost 4 bases to trimming and J lost 0 bases, with 12 bases between them. CDR3 length: 15 residues.

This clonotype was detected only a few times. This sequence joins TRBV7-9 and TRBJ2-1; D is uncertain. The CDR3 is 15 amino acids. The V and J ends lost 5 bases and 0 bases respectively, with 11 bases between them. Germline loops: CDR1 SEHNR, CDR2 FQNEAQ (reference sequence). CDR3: CASSPPAISYNEQFF. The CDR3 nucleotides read TGTGCCAGCAGCCCTCCAGCAATCTCCTACAATGAGCAGTTCTTC.

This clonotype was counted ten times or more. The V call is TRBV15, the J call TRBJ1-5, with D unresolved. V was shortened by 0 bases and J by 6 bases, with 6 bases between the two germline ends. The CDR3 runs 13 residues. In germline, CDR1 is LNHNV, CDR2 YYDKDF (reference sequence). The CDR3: CATSRDFLQPQHF. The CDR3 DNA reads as TGTGCCACCAGCAGAGATTTTCTTCAGCCCCAGCATTTT.

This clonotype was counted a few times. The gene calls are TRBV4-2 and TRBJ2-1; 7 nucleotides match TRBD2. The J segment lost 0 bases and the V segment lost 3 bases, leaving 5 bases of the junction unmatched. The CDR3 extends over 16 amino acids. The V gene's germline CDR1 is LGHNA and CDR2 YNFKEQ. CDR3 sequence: CASSHTGTNSYNEQFF. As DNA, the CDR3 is TGTGCCAGCAGCCATACCGGGACTAACTCCTACAATGAGCAGTTCTTC.

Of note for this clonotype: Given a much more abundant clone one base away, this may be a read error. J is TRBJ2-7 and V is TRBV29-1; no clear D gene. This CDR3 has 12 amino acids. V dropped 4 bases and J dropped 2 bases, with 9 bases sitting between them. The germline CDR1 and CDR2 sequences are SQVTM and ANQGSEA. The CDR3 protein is CSVGTDPYEQYF. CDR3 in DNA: TGCAGCGTTGGCACAGACCCCTACGAGCAGTACTTC.

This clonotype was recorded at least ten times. CDR3 residues: CSVGGGTGTTNEKLFF. CDR3 DNA: TGCAGCGTTGGGGGAGGAACAGGGACAACTAATGAAAAACTGTTTTTT. V is TRBV29-1 and J is TRBJ1-4, with D tentatively TRBD1 (6 bases). The CDR3 spans 16 residues. Per germline, CDR1 SQVTM and CDR2 ANQGSEA. V lost 4 bases to trimming and J lost 0 bases, with 15 bases between them.

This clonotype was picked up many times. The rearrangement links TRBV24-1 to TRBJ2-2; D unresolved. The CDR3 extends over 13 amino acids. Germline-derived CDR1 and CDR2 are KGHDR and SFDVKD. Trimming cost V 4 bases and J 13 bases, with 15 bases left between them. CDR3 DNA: TGTGCCACCAGTGACCTTCAAGACTCCTGGCTGTTTTTT. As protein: CATSDLQDSWLFF.

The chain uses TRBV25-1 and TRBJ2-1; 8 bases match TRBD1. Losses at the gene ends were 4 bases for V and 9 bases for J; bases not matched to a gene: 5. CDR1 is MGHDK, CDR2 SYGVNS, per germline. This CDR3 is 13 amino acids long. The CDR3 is CASSAGGLTEQFF. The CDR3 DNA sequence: TGTGCCAGCAGTGCAGGGGGCCTGACTGAGCAGTTCTTC.

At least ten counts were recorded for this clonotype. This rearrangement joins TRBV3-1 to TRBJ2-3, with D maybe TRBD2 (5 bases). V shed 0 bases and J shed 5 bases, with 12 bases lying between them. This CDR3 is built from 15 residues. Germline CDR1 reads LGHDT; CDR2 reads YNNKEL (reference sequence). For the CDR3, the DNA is TGTGCCAGCAGCCAAGAACTAGTCTTAGGAGATACGCAGTATTTT. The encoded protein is CASSQELVLGDTQYF.

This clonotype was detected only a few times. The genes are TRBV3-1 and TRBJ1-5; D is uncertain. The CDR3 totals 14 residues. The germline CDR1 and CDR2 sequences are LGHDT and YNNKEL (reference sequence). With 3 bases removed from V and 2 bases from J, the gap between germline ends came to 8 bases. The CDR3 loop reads CASSQRLGNQPQHF. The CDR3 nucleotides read TGTGCCAGCAGCCAGAGGTTGGGCAATCAGCCCCAGCATTTT.

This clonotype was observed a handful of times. DNA of the CDR3: TGTGCCAGCAGTTTAGGGTGGGGGGTTATCAACACTGAAGCTTTCTTT. Encoded protein: CASSLGWGVINTEAFF. The chain carries TRBV28 and TRBJ1-1; perhaps TRBD1 as D (5 bases). The V gene's germline CDR1 is MDHEN and CDR2 SYDVKM. V gave up 2 bases and J gave up 2 bases, with 15 bases separating them. The CDR3 has 16 residues.

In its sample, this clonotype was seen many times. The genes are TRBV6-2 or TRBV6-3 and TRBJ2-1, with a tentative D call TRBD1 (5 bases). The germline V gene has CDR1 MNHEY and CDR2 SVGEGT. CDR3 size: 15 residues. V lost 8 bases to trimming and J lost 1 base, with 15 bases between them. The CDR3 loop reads CASLKPRDSYNEQFF. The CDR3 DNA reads TGTGCCAGCCTTAAACCCAGGGATTCCTACAATGAGCAGTTCTTC.

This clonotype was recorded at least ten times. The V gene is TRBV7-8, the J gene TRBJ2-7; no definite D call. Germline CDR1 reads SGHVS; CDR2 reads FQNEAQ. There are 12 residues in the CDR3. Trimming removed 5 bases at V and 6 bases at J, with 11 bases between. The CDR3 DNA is TGTGCCAGCAGCGTCAACCCGGGCGAGCAGTACTTC. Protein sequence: CASSVNPGEQYF.

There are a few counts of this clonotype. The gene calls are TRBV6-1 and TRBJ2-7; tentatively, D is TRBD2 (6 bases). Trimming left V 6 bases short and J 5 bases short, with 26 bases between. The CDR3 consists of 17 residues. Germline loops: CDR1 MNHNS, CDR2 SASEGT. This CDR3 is CASRRGLSGLKRDEQYF. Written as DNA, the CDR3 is TGTGCCAGCAGGAGGGGTTTGTCGGGACTTAAGCGTGACGAGCAGTACTTC.

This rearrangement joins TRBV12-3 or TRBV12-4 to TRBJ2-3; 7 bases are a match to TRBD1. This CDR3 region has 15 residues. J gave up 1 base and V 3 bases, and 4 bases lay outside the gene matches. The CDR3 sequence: CASSFATGRTDTQYF. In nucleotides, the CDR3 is TGTGCCAGCAGTTTTGCGACAGGGCGCACAGATACGCAGTATTTT.

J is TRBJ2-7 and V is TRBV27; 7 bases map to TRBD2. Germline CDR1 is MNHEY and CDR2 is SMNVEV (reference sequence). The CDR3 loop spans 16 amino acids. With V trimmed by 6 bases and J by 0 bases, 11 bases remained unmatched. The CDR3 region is CASSAPPGGSSYEQYV. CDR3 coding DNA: TGTGCCAGCAGCGCACCTCCGGGCGGGAGCTCCTACGAGCAGTACGTC.

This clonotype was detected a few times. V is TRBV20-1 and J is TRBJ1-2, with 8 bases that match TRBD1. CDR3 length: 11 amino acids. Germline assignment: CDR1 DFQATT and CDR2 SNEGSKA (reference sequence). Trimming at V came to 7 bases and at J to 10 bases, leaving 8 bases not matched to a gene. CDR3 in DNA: TGCAGTGTTGCCGGGACAGGTGCCTACACCTTC. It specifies CSVAGTGAYTF.

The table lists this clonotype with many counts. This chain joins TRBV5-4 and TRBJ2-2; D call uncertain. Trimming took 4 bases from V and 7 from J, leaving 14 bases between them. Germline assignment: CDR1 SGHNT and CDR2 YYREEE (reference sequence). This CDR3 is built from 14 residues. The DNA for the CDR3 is TGTGCCAGCAGCCGCGACGGTATGAGCGGGGAGCTGTTTTTT. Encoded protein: CASSRDGMSGELFF.

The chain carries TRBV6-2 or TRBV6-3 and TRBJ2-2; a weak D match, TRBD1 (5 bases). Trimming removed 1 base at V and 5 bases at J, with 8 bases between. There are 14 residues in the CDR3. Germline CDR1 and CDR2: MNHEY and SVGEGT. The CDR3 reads CASSYFRDTGELFF. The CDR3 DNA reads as TGTGCCAGCAGTTACTTCAGGGATACCGGGGAGCTGTTTTTT.

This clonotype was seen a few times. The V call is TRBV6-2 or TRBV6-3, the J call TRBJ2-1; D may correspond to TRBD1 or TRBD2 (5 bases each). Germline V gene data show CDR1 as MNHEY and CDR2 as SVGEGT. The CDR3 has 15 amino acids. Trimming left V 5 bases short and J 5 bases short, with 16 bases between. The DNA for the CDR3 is TGTGCCAGCAGTCCCGCATTGGGGGTAAACAATGAGCAGTTCTTC. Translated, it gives CASSPALGVNNEQFF.

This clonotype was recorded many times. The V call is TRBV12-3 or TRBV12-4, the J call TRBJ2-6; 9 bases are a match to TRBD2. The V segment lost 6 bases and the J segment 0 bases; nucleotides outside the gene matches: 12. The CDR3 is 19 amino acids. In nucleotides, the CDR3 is TGTGCCAGCAGCTTTCGGCCGGGACTAGCTGCCTCTGGGGCCAACGTCCTGACTTTC. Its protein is CASSFRPGLAASGANVLTF.